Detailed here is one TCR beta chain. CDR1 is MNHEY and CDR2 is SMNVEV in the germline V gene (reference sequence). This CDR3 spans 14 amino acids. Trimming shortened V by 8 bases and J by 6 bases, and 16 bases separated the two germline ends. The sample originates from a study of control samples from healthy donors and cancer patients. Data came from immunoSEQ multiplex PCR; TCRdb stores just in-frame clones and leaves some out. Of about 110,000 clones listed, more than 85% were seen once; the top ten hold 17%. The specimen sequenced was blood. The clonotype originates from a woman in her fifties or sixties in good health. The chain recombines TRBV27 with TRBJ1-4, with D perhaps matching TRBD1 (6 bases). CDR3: CASHSRGGHEKLFF. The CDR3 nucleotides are TGTGCCAGCCATAGTCGGGGGGGGCATGAAAAACTGTTTTTT.